This T cell receptor (beta chain) was identified during a study of blood T cell repertoires in COVID-19. The protocol was immunoSEQ multiplex PCR, while the TCRdb copy is restricted to in-frame clones and leaves out a portion. The sample lists 150,000 or so clones, roughly 88% occurring once. Germline V CDR1 and CDR2: SGHTA, FQGNSA. There are 16 residues in the CDR3. In regard to this clone: Relative to the germline gene, one junction end is altered; a read error may explain this.

The rearrangement uses TRBV7-2 and TRBJ2-1; 10 bases are shared with TRBD2. Sequenced sample: PBMCs or T cells enriched from blood (not recorded which). This TCR was sampled from a woman aged 45-65 years who had recovered from COVID-19. CDR3 region: CASSGLAGGSFNEQFF. The CDR3, as DNA: TGTGCCAGCAGCGGATTAGCGGGGGGATCCTTCAATGAGCAGTTCTTC. Drawing the rest from reference TRBV7-2 and TRBJ2-1, the complete variable domain is GAGVSQSPSNKVTEKGKDVELRCDPISGHTALYWYRQSLGQGLEFLIYFQGNSAPDKSGLPSDRFSAERTGGSVSTLTIQRTQQEDSAVYLCASSGLAGGSFNEQFFGPGTRLTVL.